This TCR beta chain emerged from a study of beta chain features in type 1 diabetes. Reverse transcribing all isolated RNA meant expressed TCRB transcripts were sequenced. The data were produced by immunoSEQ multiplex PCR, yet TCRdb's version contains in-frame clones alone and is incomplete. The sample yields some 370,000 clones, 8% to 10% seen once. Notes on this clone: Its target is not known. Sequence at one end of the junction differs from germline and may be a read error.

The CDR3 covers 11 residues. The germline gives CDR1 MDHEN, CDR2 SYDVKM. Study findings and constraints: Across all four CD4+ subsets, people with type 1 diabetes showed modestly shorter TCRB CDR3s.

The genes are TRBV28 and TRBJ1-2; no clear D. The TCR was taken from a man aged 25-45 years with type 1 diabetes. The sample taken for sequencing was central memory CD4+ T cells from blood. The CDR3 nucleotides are TGTGCCAGCAGTTTTAACTTTGGCTACACCTTC. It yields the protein CASSFNFGYTF.